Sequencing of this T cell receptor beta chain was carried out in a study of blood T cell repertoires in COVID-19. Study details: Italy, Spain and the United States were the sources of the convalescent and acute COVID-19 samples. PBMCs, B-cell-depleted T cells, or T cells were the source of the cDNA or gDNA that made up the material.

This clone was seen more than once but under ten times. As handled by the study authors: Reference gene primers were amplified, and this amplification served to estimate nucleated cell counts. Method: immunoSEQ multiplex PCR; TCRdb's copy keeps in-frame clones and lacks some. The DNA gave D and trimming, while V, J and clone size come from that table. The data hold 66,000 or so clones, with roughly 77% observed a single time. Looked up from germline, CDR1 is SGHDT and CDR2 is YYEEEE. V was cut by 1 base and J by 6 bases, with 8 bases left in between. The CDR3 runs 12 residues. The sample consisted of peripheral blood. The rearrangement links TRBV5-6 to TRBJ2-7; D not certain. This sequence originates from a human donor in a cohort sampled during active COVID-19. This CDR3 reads CASSLYSGEQYF. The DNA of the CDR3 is TGTGCCAGCAGCTTGTACTCCGGCGAGCAGTACTTC.